The 14 T cell receptor beta chains in this list originate from one sample, sequenced in a study of cytomegalovirus exposure and HLA in healthy donors. With 60 Vbeta and 13 Jbeta primers, the PCR was carried out. Profiling relied on immunoSEQ multiplex PCR, and the TCRdb table lists in-frame clones only, not all of them. The sample yields about 130,000 clones, almost 85% seen once. Sequenced sample: PBMCs. The source is a boy aged 2-15 years in good health and CMV-seronegative.

The chain recombines TRBV9 with TRBJ2-7, with D perhaps TRBD1 (6 bases). V lost 0 bases to trimming and J lost 4 bases, with 23 bases between them. CDR1 SGDLS and CDR2 YYNGEE come from the germline V gene. This CDR3 spans 18 amino acids. This chain's CDR3 is CASSVGGRTALKNYEQYF. CDR3 DNA: TGTGCCAGCAGCGTAGGAGGTAGGACAGCCTTAAAGAATTACGAGCAGTACTTC. Full variable domain (rest looked up from reference TRBV9 and TRBJ2-7): DSGVTQTPKHLITATGQRVTLRCSPRSGDLSVYWYQQSLDQGLQFLIQYYNGEERAKGNILERFSAQQFPDLHSELNLSSLELGDSALYFCASSVGGRTALKNYEQYFGPGTRLTVT.

This chain links TRBV6-4 with TRBJ1-1; 8 nucleotides align to TRBD1. The junction had 4 bases not matched to a gene; V was cut back by 6 bases and J by 1 base. This CDR3 has 14 amino acids. Looked up from germline, CDR1 is MRHNA and CDR2 is SNTAGT. The CDR3 sequence is CASSAQGANTEAFF. DNA for the CDR3: TGTGCCAGCAGCGCTCAGGGGGCGAACACTGAAGCTTTCTTT.

The rearrangement links TRBV5-1 to TRBJ2-2; D possibly corresponds to TRBD2 (5 bases). V was trimmed by 6 bases and J by 7 bases, leaving 13 bases between them. CDR3 length: 13 amino acids. Per germline, CDR1 SGHRS and CDR2 YFSETQ. For the CDR3, the DNA is TGCGCCAGCACCTTTGGACTCAACGGGGAGCTGTTTTTT. Its translation: CASTFGLNGELFF.

CDR3 protein: CASSQGPGGVGSKGLFF. In DNA form, the CDR3 reads TGCGCCAGCAGCCAAGGCCCGGGGGGGGTAGGTTCAAAAGGACTGTTTTTT. The chain joins TRBV4-1 to TRBJ1-4; possible D gene TRBD1, 5 bases. Trimming cost V 1 base and J 13 bases, with 25 bases left between them. This CDR3 is 17 amino acids long. Germline V gene sequence: CDR1 MGHRA, CDR2 YSYEKL.

This clone was recorded a few times. The chain combines TRBV10-3 with TRBJ2-3, with 8 bases matching TRBD2. CDR3 length: 13 amino acids. Germline assignment: CDR1 ENHRY and CDR2 SYGVKD. V was pared by 10 bases and J by 0 bases, with 3 bases of the junction left unmatched. The CDR3 DNA reads TGTGCCAACCAGCGGGAGAGCACAGATACGCAGTATTTT. The encoded protein is CANQRESTDTQYF.

The chain links TRBV5-6 to TRBJ1-4; TRBD1 matches at 7 bases. The CDR3 has 16 amino acids. With V trimmed by 2 bases and J by 3 bases, 7 bases remained unmatched. The germline CDR1 and CDR2 sequences are SGHDT and YYEEEE. CDR3 protein: CASSFKGALANEKLFF. The DNA for the CDR3 is TGTGCCAGCAGCTTCAAGGGGGCCTTGGCTAATGAAAAACTGTTTTTT. The whole variable domain, remainder taken from reference TRBV5-6 and TRBJ1-4, is DAGVTQSPTHLIKTRGQQVTLRCSPKSGHDTVSWYQQALGQGPQFIFQYYEEEERQRGNFPDRFSGHQFPNYSSELNVNALLLGDSALYLCASSFKGALANEKLFFGSGTQLSVL.

The sample holds one count of this clone. For the CDR3, the DNA is TGTGCCAGTAGTACGACCCGGGACAGGGGGCGCGGAGCTTTCTTT. Its translation is CASSTTRDRGRGAFF. The genes are TRBV19 and TRBJ1-1, with 12 bases matching TRBD1. Germline trimming cut 4 bases from V and 10 bases from J; bases unmatched to any gene: 10. Germline V gene data show CDR1 as LNHDA and CDR2 as SQIVND (reference sequence). There are 15 residues in the CDR3.

This clone was found a few times. A junction end diverges from the germline sequence, so it may reflect a read error. CDR3 residues: CASSQGQDTGELFF. CDR3 nucleotide sequence: TGTGCCAGCAGCCAAGGACAGGACACCGGGGAGCTGTTTTTT. The chain links TRBV4-1 to TRBJ2-2; 7 bases match TRBD1. The CDR3 is 14 residues long. The germline V gene has CDR1 MGHRA and CDR2 YSYEKL.

The chain links TRBV2 to TRBJ2-5; D might be TRBD1 (6 bases). Germline V gene lookup returns CDR1 SNHLY and CDR2 FYNNEI. V was trimmed by 6 bases and J by 9 bases, leaving 11 bases between them. This CDR3 contains 11 residues. The CDR3 is CASSVGGSQYF. In DNA form, the CDR3 reads TGTGCCAGCAGCGTAGGGGGTTCCCAGTACTTC.

The chain is built from TRBV19 and TRBJ1-1; no definite D call. The CDR3 is 16 residues long. The V gene's germline CDR1 is LNHDA and CDR2 SQIVND (reference sequence). The V end lost 3 bases, the J end lost 1 base, and 15 bases lay between the germline ends. For the CDR3, the DNA is TGTGCCAGTAGTATCGGTTTCTATTCCACGAACACTGAAGCTTTCTTT. It encodes CASSIGFYSTNTEAFF. The full variable domain, completed using reference TRBV19 and TRBJ1-1, is DGGITQSPKYLFRKEGQNVTLSCEQNLNHDAMYWYRQDPGQGLRLIYYSQIVNDFQKGDIAEGYSVSREKKESFPLTVTSAQKNPTAFYLCASSIGFYSTNTEAFFGQGTRLTVV.

This clone was detected a few times. V usage is TRBV30 and J usage is TRBJ2-2; D call uncertain. Germline loops: CDR1 GTSNPN, CDR2 SVGIG (reference sequence). The V and J ends lost 3 bases and 4 bases respectively, with 6 bases between them. The CDR3 runs to 12 residues. The CDR3 sequence is CAWSVSTGELFF. The DNA for the CDR3 is TGTGCCTGGAGCGTGTCCACCGGGGAGCTGTTTTTT.

This clone occurred a few times. The chain uses TRBV5-1 and TRBJ2-3; D is perhaps TRBD2 (7 bases). Trimming stripped 3 bases from V and 6 bases from J, with 14 bases between. Looked up from germline, CDR1 is SGHRS and CDR2 is YFSETQ. The CDR3 runs 14 residues. The CDR3 sequence is CASSWAGAEDTQYF. In DNA form, the CDR3 reads TGCGCCAGCAGCTGGGCGGGGGCAGAGGATACGCAGTATTTT.

This clone appeared once. This rearrangement joins TRBV30 to TRBJ1-1; TRBD1 matches at 7 bases. Germline V lookup: CDR1 GTSNPN, CDR2 SVGIG (reference sequence). The CDR3 consists of 15 residues. The V gene end was trimmed by 3 bases and the J gene end by 7 bases; junction bases not matched to a gene: 14. The CDR3 spells CAWSDVGQFSREAFF. In nucleotides, the CDR3 is TGTGCCTGGAGCGACGTGGGACAGTTCTCCCGTGAAGCTTTCTTT.

This clone has just a few counts. The J gene is TRBJ1-1, the V gene TRBV10-3, with 9 bases that match TRBD1. The CDR3 sequence is 14 residues long. V trimming: 6 bases; J trimming: 1 base; junction bases outside the gene matches: 3. CDR1 ENHRY and CDR2 SYGVKD come from the germline V gene. CDR3 sequence: CAISPDRGNTEAFF. The CDR3 nucleotides read TGTGCCATCAGCCCGGACAGGGGGAACACTGAAGCTTTCTTT.